These 13 T cell receptor beta chains originate from one sample sequenced in a study of blood T cell repertoires in COVID-19. Method: immunoSEQ multiplex PCR; TCRdb's copy keeps in-frame clones and lacks some. The sample lists approximately 190,000 clones, approximately 90% occurring once. Sequences were obtained from PBMCs or T cells enriched from blood (not recorded which). Receptors originate from a woman between 35 and 50 years old in a cohort exposed to, infected with or recovered from COVID-19 (not recorded which).

This clone has just one count. The chain recombines TRBV28 with TRBJ2-7; D not resolved. Germline V gene lookup returns CDR1 MDHEN and CDR2 SYDVKM. The length of the CDR3 is 15 residues. V dropped 3 bases and J dropped 5 bases, with 17 bases sitting between them. The CDR3 spells CASSLSGSLAHEQYF. The DNA of the CDR3 is TGTGCCAGCAGTTTGTCCGGGTCCTTAGCTCACGAGCAGTACTTC.

This clone showed up just once. The chain uses TRBV4-1 and TRBJ1-1, with D perhaps matching TRBD1 (5 bases). CDR3 size: 16 residues. V was pared by 1 base and J by 6 bases, with 18 bases between. Germline V gene data show CDR1 as MGHRA and CDR2 as YSYEKL. The CDR3 spells CASSQAVTGGRAEAFF. The CDR3 nucleotides are TGCGCCAGCAGCCAAGCGGTGACCGGGGGTCGGGCTGAAGCTTTCTTT.

For the CDR3, the DNA is TGTGCCAGCAGTTTACAGGTCACAGATACGCAGTATTTT. Translating it yields CASSLQVTDTQYF. The chain couples TRBV28 to TRBJ2-3; D uncertain. Trimming pared 2 bases from V and 2 bases from J, leaving 5 bases between. The CDR3 consists of 13 residues. Germline CDR1 reads MDHEN; CDR2 reads SYDVKM.

V is TRBV27 and J is TRBJ2-1; tentative D call: TRBD1 (5 bases). Germline-derived CDR1 and CDR2 are MNHEY and SMNVEV (reference sequence). The CDR3 spans 13 residues. Trimming took off 5 bases at V and 4 bases at J, with 9 bases between the two ends. CDR3: CASSITGYNEQFF. As DNA, the CDR3 is TGTGCCAGCAGTATAACAGGTTACAATGAGCAGTTCTTC.

The chain links TRBV9 to TRBJ1-1, with D possibly being TRBD1 (5 bases). Germline V CDR1 and CDR2: SGDLS, YYNGEE. The ends were cut back, 3 bases at V and 6 bases at J, with 15 bases in the middle. This CDR3 region has 14 residues. CDR3 coding DNA: TGTGCCAGCAGCGCGGGACTTACCGGGTCTGAAGCTTTCTTT. Translation gives CASSAGLTGSEAFF.

The chain links TRBV5-4 to TRBJ2-3; 10 bases fit TRBD1. Looked up from germline, CDR1 is SGHNT and CDR2 is YYREEE (reference sequence). The CDR3 is made up of 19 amino acids. Trimming at V came to 4 bases and at J to 2 bases, leaving 16 bases not matched to a gene. The chain's CDR3 is CASSISSEPGQGPTDTQYF. The DNA for the CDR3 is TGTGCCAGCAGCATATCTTCTGAACCGGGACAGGGGCCCACAGATACGCAGTATTTT. Drawing the rest from reference TRBV5-4 and TRBJ2-3, the complete variable domain is ETGVTQSPTHLIKTRGQQVTLRCSSQSGHNTVSWYQQALGQGPQFIFQYYREEENGRGNFPPRFSGLQFPNYSSELNVNALELDDSALYLCASSISSEPGQGPTDTQYFGPGTRLTVL.

The rearrangement joins TRBV18 to TRBJ1-1; D remains ambiguous. This CDR3 comprises 13 residues. The germline CDR1 and CDR2 sequences are KGHSH and LQKENI. Deletions cut 2 bases from V and 0 bases from J, with 4 bases between. The CDR3 sequence is CASSPEVNTEAFF. The CDR3 region has the DNA TGTGCCAGCTCACCAGAGGTGAACACTGAAGCTTTCTTT.

This chain connects TRBV10-1 to TRBJ1-1, with 11 bases that match TRBD1. The CDR3 extends over 16 amino acids. With V trimmed by 4 bases and J by 0 bases, 4 bases remained unmatched. Per the germline V gene, CDR1 is WNHNN and CDR2 is SYGVQD (reference sequence). The CDR3 sequence is CASSAGQGAVNTEAFF. The DNA of the CDR3 is TGCGCCAGCAGTGCCGGACAGGGGGCGGTGAACACTGAAGCTTTCTTT.

The chain has TRBV5-6 and TRBJ1-5; TRBD1 might be the D (6 bases). This CDR3 has 18 amino acids. Germline V gene lookup returns CDR1 SGHDT and CDR2 YYEEEE. V was pared by 4 bases and J by 0 bases, with 20 bases between. For the CDR3, the DNA is TGTGCCAGCAGCCTCGGGGGGGACACGGGGCATAGCAATCAGCCCCAGCATTTT. Amino acid sequence: CASSLGGDTGHSNQPQHF. Combining the CDR3 with reference TRBV5-6 and TRBJ1-5 gives the whole variable domain DAGVTQSPTHLIKTRGQQVTLRCSPKSGHDTVSWYQQALGQGPQFIFQYYEEEERQRGNFPDRFSGHQFPNYSSELNVNALLLGDSALYLCASSLGGDTGHSNQPQHFGDGTRLSIL.

This chain joins TRBV27 and TRBJ2-2; D unresolved. V dropped 2 bases and J dropped 7 bases, with 5 bases sitting between them. Germline CDR1 reads MNHEY; CDR2 reads SMNVEV (reference sequence). This CDR3 comprises 12 residues. Here the CDR3 DNA reads TGTGCCAGCAGTTTAAACGGCGGGGAGCTGTTTTTT. Its translation is CASSLNGGELFF.

The rearrangement uses TRBV19 and TRBJ1-4; 10 positions agree with TRBD1. The V segment lost 7 bases and the J segment 5 bases; nucleotides outside the gene matches: 16. Germline lookup yields CDR1 LNHDA and CDR2 SQIVND (reference sequence). CDR3 length: 18 amino acids. The CDR3: CASTNPTGGGRKNEKLFF. CDR3 in DNA: TGTGCCAGTACCAATCCGACAGGGGGCGGGAGGAAGAATGAAAAACTGTTTTTT.

J is TRBJ2-3 and V is TRBV7-2; 11 positions agree with TRBD2. Germline lookup yields CDR1 SGHTA and CDR2 FQGNSA. J lost 5 bases, V lost 5 bases, and 15 bases had no gene match. CDR3 length: 18 residues. The CDR3 reads CASSALAGAEYDGDTQYF. The CDR3 bases are TGTGCCAGCAGCGCACTAGCGGGAGCGGAGTACGATGGAGATACGCAGTATTTT. Together with reference TRBV7-2 and TRBJ2-3, the CDR3 gives the full variable domain: GAGVSQSPSNKVTEKGKDVELRCDPISGHTALYWYRQSLGQGLEFLIYFQGNSAPDKSGLPSDRFSAERTGGSVSTLTIQRTQQEDSAVYLCASSALAGAEYDGDTQYFGPGTRLTVL.

The chain employs TRBV13 and TRBJ1-2; tentative D call: TRBD1 (5 bases). Germline CDR1 PRHDT, CDR2 FYEKMQ (reference sequence). CDR3 length: 13 residues. Deletions cut 5 bases from V and 4 bases from J, with 11 bases between. The DNA of the CDR3 is TGTGCCAGCAGCGTTACAGGTGGCTATGGCTACACCTTC. Protein product: CASSVTGGYGYTF.